The clone carrying this T cell receptor beta chain was recorded once. Per the germline V gene, CDR1 is LGHDT and CDR2 is YNNKEL (reference sequence). This CDR3 has 17 amino acids. Trimming cost V 1 base and J 2 bases, with 14 bases left between them. Produced via immunoSEQ multiplex PCR; TCRdb's table is partial and in-frame only. The sample consists of over 100,000 clones, approximately 90% of them appearing once. The record originates from a study of control samples from healthy donors and cancer patients. The chain employs TRBV3-1 (or the pseudogene TRBV3-2) and TRBJ2-2; a weak D match, TRBD1 (6 bases). This TCR was sampled from a human donor in good health. The donor label of this sample is uncertain. The sequenced sample consisted of blood. CDR3 region: CASSQGDGTLNTGELFF. CDR3 DNA sequence: TGTGCCAGCAGCCAAGGGGACGGGACACTTAACACCGGGGAGCTGTTTTTT.